This entry concerns a single T cell receptor beta chain. Its antigen is unknown. This record belongs to a study of T cell responses to AZD1222 COVID-19 vaccine. Findings of the study overall: Donors were chiefly white British, with a greater number of females, and clonal diversity was perhaps underestimated. Regions left unmutated in variants are reportedly the target of nearly half of spike-specific TCRs. It was only after the peak T cell response that any repertoires were sampled.

Assay: immunoSEQ multiplex PCR; the TCRdb copy retains only in-frame clones and omits some. The sample yields 95,000 to 100,000 clones, about nine tenths seen once. Trimming removed 5 bases from V and 7 bases from J; junction bases left unmatched: 8. Germline values: CDR1 KGHDR, CDR2 SFDVKD. The length of the CDR3 is 14 residues. This TCR was recovered from an adult in good health. This material consisted of peripheral blood, taken on day 0 of AZD1222 vaccination. The gene calls are TRBV24-1 and TRBJ1-2; 8 bases agree with TRBD1. The CDR3 coding sequence is TGTGCCACCAGTGCTCAGGACAGGGTCTCTGGCTACACCTTC. It is translated as CATSAQDRVSGYTF.